Presented here are 11 T cell receptor beta chains from one specimen sequenced in a study of blood T cells in healthy people across ages. Combining a sample-barcoded 5' primer with a J-beta primer mix, a second PCR ran for roughly 7 to 12 cycles. Each CDR3 protein is one row after TCRdb ran MiXCR on the 5' RACE reads. The table shows 600,000 to 850,000 distinct CDR3 sequences, with roughly 43% occurring only once. Source material: blood. These TCRs come from a woman aged 55-69 years in good health.

The gene calls are TRBV21-1 and TRBJ2-1; the D segment call TRBD2 is taken from the table without a DNA check. The J call may not be correct, given that the DNA end is closer to TRBJ2-7. TRBV21-1 is reported as a pseudogene. The CDR3 length is 15 residues. CDR3 protein: CASSKVDLRGYEQYF. CDR3 nucleotides: TGTGCCAGCAGCAAAGTAGACCTTCGGGGCTACGAGCAGTACTTC.

The J gene is TRBJ1-1, the V gene TRBV6-1; a possible D gene is TRBD1 (6 bases). Germline V gene sequence: CDR1 MNHNS, CDR2 SASEGT. Trimming shortened V by 4 bases and J by 3 bases, and 12 bases separated the two germline ends. This CDR3 is 14 amino acids long. This chain's CDR3 is CASSGIPGDTEAFF. As DNA, the CDR3 is TGTGCCAGCAGTGGAATCCCAGGGGACACTGAAGCTTTCTTT.

This clonotype was counted a few times. The rearrangement links TRBV2 to TRBJ2-1; 12 positions match TRBD2. Germline trimming cut 4 bases from V and 7 bases from J; bases unmatched to any gene: 8. The CDR3 contains 16 residues. In germline, CDR1 is SNHLY, CDR2 FYNNEI. This CDR3 reads CASSGLAGGPRNEQFF. The CDR3 region has the DNA TGTGCCAGCAGTGGCCTAGCGGGGGGGCCGAGGAATGAGCAGTTCTTC.

As regards this clonotype: A junction end diverges from the germline sequence, so it may reflect a read error. V usage is TRBV7-3 and J usage is TRBJ2-7; 11 positions match TRBD2. Germline V gives CDR1 SGHTA, CDR2 FQGTGA. The CDR3 totals 18 residues. CDR3: CAGSFRGHSGRASYEQYF. CDR3 nucleotide sequence: TGTGCCGGCAGCTTTAGAGGCCATAGCGGGAGGGCCTCCTACGAGCAGTACTTC.

The chain combines TRBV5-5 with TRBJ1-5, with a possible D match to TRBD1 (5 bases). The CDR3 has 15 residues. The V end lost 2 bases, the J end lost 5 bases, and 14 bases lay between the germline ends. The germline gives CDR1 SGHKS, CDR2 YYEKEE (reference sequence). This CDR3 is CASSFIAGADQPQHF. The CDR3 bases are TGTGCCAGCAGCTTTATTGCCGGGGCGGATCAGCCCCAGCATTTT. Variable domain in full (rest from reference TRBV5-5 and TRBJ1-5): DAGVTQSPTHLIKTRGQQVTLRCSPISGHKSVSWYQQVLGQGPQFIFQYYEKEERGRGNFPDRFSARQFPNYSSELNVNALLLGDSALYLCASSFIAGADQPQHFGDGTRLSIL.

This clonotype occurred a few times. This rearrangement joins TRBV7-2 to TRBJ2-3; the D is unclear. V dropped 1 base and J dropped 10 bases, with 12 bases sitting between them. Germline V lookup: CDR1 SGHTA, CDR2 FQGNSA. The CDR3 is 13 amino acids. The CDR3 bases are TGTGCCAGCAGCTTAGGATCCAGGAACGCGCAGTATTTT. It codes for CASSLGSRNAQYF.

On this clonotype: A much larger clone sits a single nucleotide away, making a read error possible. V is TRBV7-2 and J is TRBJ2-6; TRBD2 agrees at 9 bases. The CDR3 sequence is 17 residues long. From germline, CDR1 is SGHTA and CDR2 FQGNSA. The CDR3 reads CASSLAGLSSGVNVLTF. The CDR3 nucleotides are TGTGCCAGCAGTCTAGCGGGACTGAGCTCTGGGGTCAACGTCCTGACTTTC.

This clonotype was found a few times. The V gene is TRBV11-3, the J gene TRBJ2-7; 9 bases map to TRBD2. Looked up from germline, CDR1 is SGHNT and CDR2 is YENEEA. This CDR3 has 14 residues. Trimming at V came to 5 bases and at J to 3 bases, leaving 5 bases not matched to a gene. DNA for the CDR3: TGTGCCAGCAGCGGGGGACTAGCCCGCTACGAGCAGTACTTC. It encodes CASSGGLARYEQYF.

The chain joins TRBV30 to TRBJ2-1; 7 bases are shared with TRBD1. The V gene end was trimmed by 5 bases and the J gene end by 0 bases; junction bases not matched to a gene: 7. Germline lookup yields CDR1 GTSNPN and CDR2 SVGIG (reference sequence). The CDR3 runs to 15 residues. CDR3 DNA sequence: TGTGCCTGGGAAATGGGGGACAGCTCCTACAATGAGCAGTTCTTC. It specifies CAWEMGDSSYNEQFF.

The V gene is TRBV7-3, the J gene TRBJ2-3; 11 bases agree with TRBD2. V lost 5 bases, J lost 2 bases, and 12 bases stayed unmatched. The CDR3 extends over 18 amino acids. Germline lookup yields CDR1 SGHTA and CDR2 FQGTGA. The CDR3 spells CASSPSALAGGFTDTQYF. CDR3 nucleotide sequence: TGTGCCAGCAGCCCGTCCGCTCTAGCGGGAGGATTCACAGATACGCAGTATTTT.

The table lists this clonotype with a few counts. The chain carries TRBV2 and TRBJ2-5; TRBD2 agrees at 8 bases. With 7 bases clipped from V and 4 bases from J, the junction kept 8 bases outside the gene matches. CDR1 is SNHLY and CDR2 is FYNNEI in the germline V gene. This CDR3 region has 14 residues. CDR3 residues: CASTQGTSGETQYF. The CDR3 nucleotides are TGTGCCAGCACTCAAGGCACTAGCGGAGAGACCCAGTACTTC.